Each of the 26 T cell receptor beta chains below was sequenced from the same sample in a study of blood T cell repertoires in COVID-19. Measured with immunoSEQ multiplex PCR; TCRdb has only the in-frame clones, and not every one. The sample consists of 200,000 to 250,000 clones, 80% to 85% of them appearing once. The material sequenced was peripheral blood. The receptors shown here come from a woman aged 80 or over with COVID-19, enrolled during active disease.

V is TRBV4-1 and J is TRBJ2-2; TRBD2 matches at 8 bases. The germline V gene encodes CDR1 MGHRA and CDR2 YSYEKL. V shed 4 bases, J shed 0 bases, and the junction held 4 bases outside the gene matches. The CDR3 has 16 residues. This CDR3 is CASSPLGGANTGELFF. The CDR3 bases are TGCGCCAGCAGCCCCCTCGGGGGGGCGAACACCGGGGAGCTGTTTTTT.

V is TRBV5-1 and J is TRBJ1-2, with a weak D call TRBD1 (5 bases). Per germline, CDR1 SGHRS and CDR2 YFSETQ. This CDR3 comprises 14 residues. Deletions cut 0 bases from V and 2 bases from J, with 8 bases between. CDR3 bases: TGCGCCAGCAGCTTGGGATCAGGGAACTATGGCTACACCTTC. This sequence encodes CASSLGSGNYGYTF.

The rearrangement uses TRBV10-1 and TRBJ1-1; 9 positions match TRBD1. The CDR3 is 13 residues long. V was clipped by 6 bases and J by 7 bases; unmatched bases: 6. Germline V gives CDR1 WNHNN, CDR2 SYGVQD (reference sequence). CDR3 nucleotide sequence: TGCGCCAGCAGAGGGACAGGGACGAGTGAAGCTTTCTTT. Amino acid sequence: CASRGTGTSEAFF.

This sequence joins TRBV3-1 (or the pseudogene TRBV3-2) and TRBJ2-6, with D possibly matching TRBD1 (6 bases). Germline V gene lookup returns CDR1 LGHDT and CDR2 YNNKEL (reference sequence). V dropped 5 bases and J dropped 2 bases, with 19 bases sitting between them. This CDR3 contains 18 residues. Here the CDR3 reads CASSSEKRRGTGANVLTF. CDR3 DNA: TGTGCCAGCAGCTCAGAAAAACGAAGGGGGACTGGGGCCAACGTCCTGACTTTC.

The rearrangement joins TRBV7-9 to TRBJ1-3, with a weak D call TRBD1 (5 bases). The CDR3 extends over 16 amino acids. Germline V lookup: CDR1 SEHNR, CDR2 FQNEAQ (reference sequence). The V end was cut by 0 bases, the J end by 0 bases, with 9 bases between. The CDR3 DNA follows: TGTGCCAGCAGCTTAGCGGCGGGGGGCTCTGGAAACACCATATATTTT. Amino acids: CASSLAAGGSGNTIYF.

The V call is TRBV27, the J call TRBJ1-1; a weak D match, TRBD1 (5 bases). The V end was cut by 5 bases, the J end by 5 bases, with 9 bases between. Germline assignment: CDR1 MNHEY and CDR2 SMNVEV (reference sequence). The CDR3 totals 12 residues. The CDR3 DNA sequence: TGTGCCAGCAGTACCGGGGGGACTGAAGCTTTCTTT. Translation gives CASSTGGTEAFF.

The chain links TRBV4-1 to TRBJ1-2, with D maybe TRBD1 (6 bases). Trimming took 1 base from V and 3 from J, leaving 12 bases between them. This CDR3 is 15 amino acids long. Per the germline V gene, CDR1 is MGHRA and CDR2 is YSYEKL. The CDR3 bases are TGCGCCAGCAGCCAAGCTACAGGGATGCACTATGGCTACACCTTC. Translation gives CASSQATGMHYGYTF.

The rearrangement joins TRBV2 to TRBJ2-5; 13 positions match TRBD2. The junction had 5 bases not matched to a gene; V was cut back by 7 bases and J by 3 bases. The germline V gene has CDR1 SNHLY and CDR2 FYNNEI. The CDR3 is made up of 15 amino acids. CDR3 protein: CASTLGLAGEETQYF. The CDR3 region has the DNA TGTGCCAGCACCCTCGGACTAGCGGGGGAAGAGACCCAGTACTTC. Full variable domain (remainder filled in from reference TRBV2 and TRBJ2-5): EPEVTQTPSHQVTQMGQEVILRCVPISNHLYFYWYRQILGQKVEFLVSFYNNEISEKSEIFDDQFSVERPDGSNFTLKIRSTKLEDSAMYFCASTLGLAGEETQYFGPGTRLLVL.

CDR3 bases: TGCGCCAGCAGCGTCTTACAGGGGAACACTGAAGCTTTCTTT. As protein: CASSVLQGNTEAFF. This chain uses TRBV5-1 with TRBJ1-1; TRBD1 might be the D (6 bases). The CDR3 runs 14 residues. V lost 4 bases, J lost 1 base, and 11 bases lay in between. The germline CDR1 and CDR2 sequences are SGHRS and YFSETQ. Looking up the rest from reference TRBV5-1 and TRBJ1-1 gives the full variable domain: KAGVTQTPRYLIKTRGQQVTLSCSPISGHRSVSWYQQTPGQGLQFLFEYFSETQRNKGNFPGRFSGRQFSNSRSEMNVSTLELGDSALYLCASSVLQGNTEAFFGQGTRLTVV.

The chain recombines TRBV12-3 or TRBV12-4 with TRBJ2-2, with 8 bases identical to TRBD2. The V and J ends lost 5 bases and 6 bases, in that order; junction bases with no gene match: 2. The length of the CDR3 is 13 residues. The CDR3, as DNA: TGTGCCAGCAGTATCGGGGGGGCCGGGGAGCTGTTTTTT. It specifies CASSIGGAGELFF.

Here the CDR3 DNA reads TGCGCCAGCAGCTTGGTCGGCGGGGGAAACACTGAAGCTTTCTTT. Encoded protein: CASSLVGGGNTEAFF. The J gene is TRBJ1-1, the V gene TRBV5-1; a weak D match, TRBD1 (5 bases). The V gene lost 0 bases and the J gene lost 2 bases, with 11 bases spanning the gap. Germline assignment: CDR1 SGHRS and CDR2 YFSETQ. CDR3 length: 15 amino acids. The full variable domain, with the rest looked up from reference TRBV5-1 and TRBJ1-1, is KAGVTQTPRYLIKTRGQQVTLSCSPISGHRSVSWYQQTPGQGLQFLFEYFSETQRNKGNFPGRFSGRQFSNSRSEMNVSTLELGDSALYLCASSLVGGGNTEAFFGQGTRLTVV.

The chain uses TRBV27 and TRBJ2-5; D may be TRBD1 (7 bases). Germline V gene sequence: CDR1 MNHEY, CDR2 SMNVEV (reference sequence). The CDR3 is made up of 12 amino acids. V was trimmed by 6 bases and J by 9 bases, leaving 14 bases between them. The CDR3 sequence is CASRRQGGPQYF. Here the CDR3 DNA reads TGTGCCAGCAGGCGACAGGGAGGTCCCCAGTACTTC.

In its sample, this clone was seen a few times. The rearrangement links TRBV7-9 to TRBJ1-2; tentative D call: TRBD1 (5 bases). With 5 bases removed from V and 7 bases from J, the gap between germline ends came to 20 bases. Germline CDR1 reads SEHNR; CDR2 reads FQNEAQ (reference sequence). The CDR3 sequence is 15 residues long. CDR3 in DNA: TGTGCCAGCAGCGCCGCTGGACATGAAGGAAGTGGCTACACCTTC. Translation: CASSAAGHEGSGYTF.

CDR3 bases: TGTGCTAGTGGTTTCCTTACAGGGGGGAGGACTGAAGCTTTCTTT. It is translated as CASGFLTGGRTEAFF. This chain connects TRBV12-5 to TRBJ1-1, with 8 bases identical to TRBD1. The germline gives CDR1 LGHNT, CDR2 FRNRAP. V trimming: 3 bases; J trimming: 5 bases; junction bases outside the gene matches: 8. The length of the CDR3 is 15 residues.

This clone was seen only once. The rearrangement links TRBV10-3 to TRBJ1-1; D unclear. CDR3 length equals 14 residues. The ends were cut back, 6 bases at V and 8 bases at J, with 19 bases in the middle. Germline CDR1 reads ENHRY; CDR2 reads SYGVKD. The CDR3 sequence: CAIRLDTTTAEAFF. Here the CDR3 DNA reads TGTGCCATCAGGCTCGACACCACAACGGCGGAAGCTTTCTTT.

The chain links TRBV28 to TRBJ1-2, with 9 positions matching TRBD1. CDR3 size: 14 residues. CDR1 and CDR2 from the germline V gene are MDHEN and SYDVKM. With V trimmed by 5 bases and J by 7 bases, 8 bases remained unmatched. The CDR3 protein is CASSPPGTGFGYTF. DNA of the CDR3: TGTGCCAGCAGTCCCCCCGGGACAGGGTTTGGCTACACCTTC.

This clone was recorded only once. The genes are TRBV24-1 and TRBJ2-5; 10 nucleotides agree with TRBD2. This CDR3 comprises 15 residues. V shed 7 bases, J shed 2 bases, and the junction held 6 bases outside the gene matches. Germline V gives CDR1 KGHDR, CDR2 SFDVKD. CDR3 protein: CATSLSGRKQETQYF. As DNA, the CDR3 is TGTGCCACCAGCCTTAGCGGGAGGAAACAAGAGACCCAGTACTTC.

V is TRBV11-2 and J is TRBJ2-5; 7 positions match TRBD1. The V gene end was trimmed by 4 bases and the J gene end by 4 bases; junction bases not matched to a gene: 9. Germline V gene sequence: CDR1 SGHAT, CDR2 FQNNGV. This CDR3 has 15 residues. The CDR3 loop is CASSSVQGWAETQYF. The DNA for the CDR3 is TGTGCCAGCAGCTCGGTACAGGGGTGGGCAGAGACCCAGTACTTC.

The V gene is TRBV9, the J gene TRBJ1-1, with unresolved D. V was pared by 4 bases and J by 0 bases, with 13 bases between. CDR3 length: 15 amino acids. Looked up from germline, CDR1 is SGDLS and CDR2 is YYNGEE. The CDR3, as DNA: TGTGCCAGCAGCTCCCACACGGGGTTGAACACTGAAGCTTTCTTT. Translation: CASSSHTGLNTEAFF.

This clone came up many times. The V call is TRBV7-6, the J call TRBJ1-5, with D possibly matching TRBD1 (5 bases). V dropped 5 bases and J dropped 3 bases, with 8 bases sitting between them. The CDR3 contains 13 residues. The germline CDR1 and CDR2 sequences are SGHVS and FNYEAQ. The CDR3 coding sequence is TGTGCCAGCAGCATGACAGACAATCAGCCCCAGCATTTT. This encodes CASSMTDNQPQHF.

The chain combines TRBV18 with TRBJ1-1; 9 bases fit TRBD1. CDR1 and CDR2 (germline): KGHSH, LQKENI. With 8 bases clipped from V and 1 base from J, the junction kept 5 bases outside the gene matches. The CDR3 runs 14 residues. For the CDR3, the DNA is TGTGCCAGCGCGACAGGGGGAAGGAACACTGAAGCTTTCTTT. This sequence encodes CASATGGRNTEAFF.

A single count supports this clone. The DNA of the CDR3 is TGTGCCAGTAGTAGGAGTTCTAATGAAAAACTGTTTTTT. Translating gives CASSRSSNEKLFF. The gene calls are TRBV19 and TRBJ1-4; the D is unclear. V was trimmed by 4 bases and J by 3 bases, leaving 6 bases between them. Germline CDR1 reads LNHDA; CDR2 reads SQIVND (reference sequence). The CDR3 is made up of 13 amino acids.

The genes are TRBV28 and TRBJ1-2; 8 bases fit TRBD1. The V and J ends lost 1 base and 8 bases, in that order; junction bases with no gene match: 9. CDR3 size: 15 residues. Germline values: CDR1 MDHEN, CDR2 SYDVKM. The CDR3 DNA reads as TGTGCCAGCAGTTTATCGACGGGACAGGCGAGGGGCTACACCTTC. It yields the protein CASSLSTGQARGYTF.

This clone showed up just a few times. CDR3 in DNA: TGTGCCAGCTCACCCCCGGGACAGACCTACGAGCAGTACTTC. Protein: CASSPPGQTYEQYF. The rearrangement links TRBV18 to TRBJ2-7, with 7 bases that match TRBD1. The CDR3 contains 14 residues. The V gene end was trimmed by 3 bases and the J gene end by 2 bases; junction bases not matched to a gene: 4. CDR1 and CDR2 (germline): KGHSH, LQKENI. The full variable domain, its missing parts supplied by reference TRBV18 and TRBJ2-7, is NAGVMQNPRHLVRRRGQEARLRCSPMKGHSHVYWYRQLPEEGLKFMVYLQKENIIDESGMPKERFSAEFPKEGPSILRIQQVVRGDSAAYFCASSPPGQTYEQYFGPGTRLTVT.

A few counts support this clone. The chain is built from TRBV2 and TRBJ2-1; 10 bases match TRBD2. The CDR3 runs 15 residues. Germline V lookup: CDR1 SNHLY, CDR2 FYNNEI. J gave up 6 bases and V 3 bases, and 5 bases lay outside the gene matches. The CDR3: CASSDKAGGPNEQFF. CDR3 nucleotide sequence: TGTGCCAGCAGTGATAAAGCGGGGGGGCCCAATGAGCAGTTCTTC.

V gene TRBV18 combines with J gene TRBJ1-2, with TRBD1 matching over 7 bases. The germline V gene encodes CDR1 KGHSH and CDR2 LQKENI. V trimming: 0 bases; J trimming: 3 bases; junction bases outside the gene matches: 1. The CDR3 length is 14 residues. The CDR3 nucleotides read TGTGCCAGCTCACCACCCGGGACAGACTATGGCTACACCTTC. Translated, it gives CASSPPGTDYGYTF.